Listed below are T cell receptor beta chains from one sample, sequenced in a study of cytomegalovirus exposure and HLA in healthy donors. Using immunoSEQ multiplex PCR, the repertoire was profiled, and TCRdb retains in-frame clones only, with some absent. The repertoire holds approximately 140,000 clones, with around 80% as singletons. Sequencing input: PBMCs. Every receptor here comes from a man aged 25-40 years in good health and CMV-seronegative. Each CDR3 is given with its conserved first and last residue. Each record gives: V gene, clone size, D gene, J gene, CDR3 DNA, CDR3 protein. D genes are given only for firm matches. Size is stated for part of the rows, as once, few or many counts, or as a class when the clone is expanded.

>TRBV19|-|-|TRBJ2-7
TGTGCCAGTAGTAGGTCAATAGCGGACATCTACGAGCAGTACTTC
CASSRSIADIYEQYF
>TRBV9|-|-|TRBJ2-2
TGTGCCAGCAGCGTAAGTCCAACAACAGACACCGGGGAGCTGTTTTTT
CASSVSPTTDTGELFF
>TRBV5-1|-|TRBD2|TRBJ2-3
TGCGCCAGCAGCAACGGACCGGGACTAGCGGGAGGGGATACGCAGTATTTT
CASSNGPGLAGGDTQYF
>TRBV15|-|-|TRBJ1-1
TGTGCCACCAGCAGGAACTTAGGGGGTGGCACTGAAGCTTTCTTT
CATSRNLGGGTEAFF
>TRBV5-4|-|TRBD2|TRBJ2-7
TGTGCCAGCAGCCAGGGACTAGCGGGAAATGGCGTGGACGAGCAGTACTTC
CASSQGLAGNGVDEQYF
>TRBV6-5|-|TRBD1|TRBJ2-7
TGTGCCAGCAGTAACGGACAGGGTCAGTACTTC
CASSNGQGQYF
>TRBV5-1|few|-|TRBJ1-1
TGCGCCAGCAGCCCGGTGGGGGGACCGAACACTGAAGCTTTCTTT
CASSPVGGPNTEAFF
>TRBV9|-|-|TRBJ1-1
TGTGCCAGCAGCGTAAAGGTTGGAGTTGAAGCTTTCTTT
CASSVKVGVEAFF
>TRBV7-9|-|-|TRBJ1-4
TGTGCCAGCAGCTCCGCCTGGGGAGGGGATCTAGAAAAACTGTTTTTT
CASSSAWGGDLEKLFF
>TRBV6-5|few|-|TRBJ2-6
TGTGCCAGCAGTTATCACCAGGGGGCCAACGTCCTGACTTTC
CASSYHQGANVLTF
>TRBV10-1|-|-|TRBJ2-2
TGCGCCAGCAGTGACCTGAAACTCTCGAACGGCGGCACCGGGGAGCTGTTTTTT
CASSDLKLSNGGTGELFF
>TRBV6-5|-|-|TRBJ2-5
TGTGCCAGCAGTTACTCGAGAAGAGGGGGGACCCAGTACTTC
CASSYSRRGGTQYF
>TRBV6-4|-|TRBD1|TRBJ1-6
TGTGCCAGCACCCCCCGGGAGGGGGCAAATTCACCCCTCCACTTT
CASTPREGANSPLHF
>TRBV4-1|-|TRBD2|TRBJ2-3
TGCGCCAGCAGCCAAGATCCCGGACTAGTAGTTCAGGGTACGCAGTATTTT
CASSQDPGLVVQGTQYF
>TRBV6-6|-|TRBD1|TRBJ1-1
TGTGCCAGCAATCTAGGACAGGGAGCCAACACTGAAGCTTTCTTT
CASNLGQGANTEAFF
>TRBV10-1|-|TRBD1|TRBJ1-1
TGCGCCAGCACTGACGGACAGGGGAACACTGAAGCTTTCTTT
CASTDGQGNTEAFF
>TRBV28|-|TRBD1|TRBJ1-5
TGTGCCAGCAGTTTAGGGGACAGAAATCAGCCCCAGAATTTT
CASSLGDRNQPQNF
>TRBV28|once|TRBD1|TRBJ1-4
TGTGCCAGCAGTTCAGGGGGGAGTGAAAAACTGTTTTTT
CASSSGGSEKLFF